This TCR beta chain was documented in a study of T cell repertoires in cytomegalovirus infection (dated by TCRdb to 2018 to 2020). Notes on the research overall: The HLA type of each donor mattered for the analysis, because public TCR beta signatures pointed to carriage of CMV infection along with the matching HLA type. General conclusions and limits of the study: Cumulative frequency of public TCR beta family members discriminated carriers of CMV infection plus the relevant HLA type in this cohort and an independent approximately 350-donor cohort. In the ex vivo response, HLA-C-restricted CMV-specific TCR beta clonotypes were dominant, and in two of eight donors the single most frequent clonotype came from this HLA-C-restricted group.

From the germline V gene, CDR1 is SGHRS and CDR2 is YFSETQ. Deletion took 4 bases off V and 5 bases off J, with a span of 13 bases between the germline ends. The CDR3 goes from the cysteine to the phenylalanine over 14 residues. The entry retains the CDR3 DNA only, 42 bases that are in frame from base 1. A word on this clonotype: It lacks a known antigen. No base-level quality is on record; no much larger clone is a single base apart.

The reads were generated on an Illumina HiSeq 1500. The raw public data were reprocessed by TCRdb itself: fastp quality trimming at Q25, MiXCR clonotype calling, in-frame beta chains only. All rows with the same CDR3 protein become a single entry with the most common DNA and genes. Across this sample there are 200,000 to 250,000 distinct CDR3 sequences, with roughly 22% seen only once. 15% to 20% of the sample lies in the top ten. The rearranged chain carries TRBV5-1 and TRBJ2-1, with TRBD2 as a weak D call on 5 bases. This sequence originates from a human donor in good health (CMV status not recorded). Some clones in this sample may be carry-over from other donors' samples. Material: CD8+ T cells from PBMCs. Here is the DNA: TGCGCCAGCAGCGCCCGGGATAAGGACAATGAGCAGTTCTTC. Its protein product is CASSARDKDNEQFF.